A selection of T cell receptor beta chains follows, all from one sample in a study of vaccination and CD4 T cells after COVID-19. Antigens for these TCRs are unknown. A single record per CDR3 protein comes from TCRdb applying MiXCR to the PCR reads. The sample records over 11,000 distinct CDR3 sequences, over 50% being singletons. Sequencing was done on a sample of CD4+ T cells from blood, cultured in vitro. These receptors were obtained from a human donor who had recovered from COVID-19. CDR3s include the opening cysteine and the closing phenylalanine or tryptophan. A D gene is named only where the DNA matches it firmly. Size values are once, few and many counts, or a class for expanded clones, and some rows have none.

TRBV2	TRBJ1-2	11	-	-	CASRPGGGYTF	TGTGCCAGCAGGCCGGGGGGGGGGTACACCTTC
TRBV6-2/TRBV6-3	TRBJ2-7	12	-	-	CASSVSGFEQYF	TGTGCCAGCAGTGTCTCGGGGTTTGAGCAGTACTTC
TRBV27	TRBJ2-2	15	-	once	CASKRTTFNTGELFF	TGTGCCAGCAAGAGAACCACTTTCAACACCGGGGAGCTGTTTTTT
TRBV19	TRBJ1-6	14	TRBD1	-	CASSTGTGNSPLHF	TGTGCCAGTAGTACAGGGACAGGAAATTCACCCCTCCACTTT
TRBV29-1	TRBJ2-2	12	TRBD1	-	CSGQGNTGELFF	TGCAGCGGACAGGGGAACACCGGGGAGCTGTTTTTT
TRBV6-2/TRBV6-3	TRBJ1-5	15	-	-	CASSYASGEGQPQHF	TGTGCCAGCAGTTACGCTTCAGGTGAGGGACAGCCCCAGCATTTT
TRBV10-2	TRBJ2-3	16	-	-	CASSESMVASTDTQYF	TGCGCCAGCAGTGAGTCGATGGTAGCTAGCACAGATACGCAGTATTTT
TRBV20-1	TRBJ2-1	13	-	few	CSATHSSYNEQFF	TGCAGTGCTACACACAGCTCCTACAATGAGCAGTTCTTC
TRBV11-2	TRBJ2-2	16	TRBD2	-	CASRAGGTANTGELFF	TGTGCCAGCCGGGCGGGAGGGACCGCGAACACCGGGGAGCTGTTTTTT
TRBV6-5	TRBJ1-5	15	TRBD1	-	CASSSTGGRNQPQHF	TGTGCCAGCAGTTCTACAGGGGGAAGAAATCAGCCCCAGCATTTT
TRBV5-1	TRBJ2-5	19	TRBD2	once	CASRIKQREYTWGQETQYF	TGCGCCAGCAGAATAAAACAGCGGGAGTATACGTGGGGCCAGGAGACCCAGTACTTC
TRBV9	TRBJ1-2	13	TRBD1	-	CASSARQGLGYTF	TGTGCCAGCAGCGCCCGACAGGGGTTAGGCTACACCTTC
TRBV12-3/TRBV12-4	TRBJ2-7	14	TRBD1	-	CASSPTGGSYEQYF	TGTGCCAGCAGCCCGACAGGGGGCTCCTACGAGCAGTACTTC
TRBV7-2	TRBJ1-6	13	-	-	CASSLTATPPLHF	TGTGCCAGCAGCTTGACCGCCACTCCACCCCTCCACTTT
TRBV5-1	TRBJ2-5	15	-	-	CASSSYHGPGETQYF	TGCGCCAGCAGCTCCTATCATGGTCCCGGGGAGACCCAGTACTTC
TRBV7-2	TRBJ2-2	13	-	-	CASSLGGTGELFF	TGTGCCAGCAGCTTAGGCGGTACCGGGGAGCTGTTTTTT
TRBV14	TRBJ1-2	16	TRBD1	-	CASSQRIPGQGSGYTF	TGTGCCAGCAGCCAAAGAATTCCGGGACAGGGGAGTGGCTACACCTTC
TRBV18	TRBJ2-1	15	-	-	CASSIMESSYNEQFF	TGTGCCAGCTCTATCATGGAGAGCTCCTACAATGAGCAGTTCTTC
TRBV4-1	TRBJ2-2	15	-	-	CASRQQVANTGELFF	TGCGCCAGCAGGCAACAGGTTGCCAACACCGGGGAGCTGTTTTTT
TRBV10-1	TRBJ2-3	12	-	once	CASSTGKDTQYF	TGCGCCAGCAGTACAGGGAAAGATACGCAGTATTTT
TRBV15	TRBJ2-7	15	TRBD1	-	CATSRGTGGSYEQYF	TGTGCCACCAGCAGAGGGACAGGGGGCTCCTACGAGCAGTACTTC
TRBV25-1	TRBJ2-5	15	-	few	CASSPRGAGQETQYF	TGTGCCAGCAGCCCCCGGGGGGCTGGGCAAGAGACCCAGTACTTC
TRBV2	TRBJ2-7	16	TRBD1	-	CASTGQGVASSYEQYF	TGTGCCAGCACCGGACAGGGGGTCGCGAGCTCCTACGAGCAGTACTTC
TRBV7-2	TRBJ1-2	15	-	-	CASSLAIGSSSGYTF	TGTGCCAGCAGCTTAGCCATTGGCAGCTCCTCTGGCTACACCTTC
TRBV5-1	TRBJ1-2	13	-	once	CASSYDINYGYTF	TGCGCCAGCAGTTACGACATCAACTATGGCTACACCTTC
TRBV20-1	TRBJ1-1	15	-	-	CSAVDGRKGYTEAFF	TGCAGTGCCGTCGACGGCCGAAAGGGGTACACTGAAGCTTTCTTT
TRBV2	TRBJ2-2	15	TRBD1	-	CASRSDRGLHGELFF	TGTGCCAGCCGCTCGGACAGGGGGCTTCACGGGGAGCTGTTTTTT
TRBV20-1	TRBJ1-5	15	-	-	CSASGAEISNQPQHF	TGCAGTGCTAGCGGTGCGGAGATTAGCAATCAGCCCCAGCATTTT
TRBV20-1	TRBJ1-6	15	-	few	CSARAGQTTNSPLHF	TGCAGTGCTAGAGCCGGACAGACAACGAATTCACCCCTCCACTTT
TRBV2	TRBJ1-2	14	TRBD1	-	CASTDGQVGYGYTF	TGTGCCAGCACCGACGGACAGGTTGGCTATGGCTACACCTTC
TRBV27	TRBJ1-6	13	-	-	CASSFAEDSPLHF	TGTGCCAGCAGTTTTGCAGAGGATTCACCCCTCCACTTT
TRBV7-7	TRBJ2-2	16	TRBD2	-	CASSLVAGANTGELFF	TGTGCCAGCAGCTTAGTCGCGGGAGCGAACACCGGGGAGCTGTTTTTT
TRBV12-3/TRBV12-4	TRBJ2-7	18	-	few	CASSGQTRGGRYYYEQYF	TGTGCCAGCAGTGGACAGACCCGTGGGGGACGCTACTACTACGAGCAGTACTTC
TRBV20-1	TRBJ2-2	17	TRBD2	-	CSARLPGLAGGTGELFF	TGCAGTGCTAGGCTACCGGGACTAGCGGGAGGAACCGGGGAGCTGTTTTTT
TRBV20-1	TRBJ2-1	12	-	-	CSARDWVPGEFF	TGCAGTGCTAGAGATTGGGTCCCGGGAGAGTTCTTC
TRBV5-4	TRBJ1-6	14	-	-	CASSARDYNSPLHF	TGTGCCAGCAGCGCCCGGGACTATAATTCACCCCTCCACTTT
TRBV6-2/TRBV6-3	TRBJ1-6	15	TRBD1	-	CASSQRQGYNSPLHF	TGTGCCAGCAGCCAACGACAGGGGTATAATTCACCCCTCCACTTT
TRBV19	TRBJ1-5	16	-	-	CASNPRPGDSNQPQHF	TGTGCCAGTAACCCCAGGCCAGGAGATAGCAATCAGCCCCAGCATTTT
TRBV28	TRBJ1-5	15	-	few	CATAIVQVSNQPQHF	TGTGCCACCGCCATTGTACAGGTTAGCAATCAGCCCCAGCATTTT
TRBV28	TRBJ2-3	17	TRBD1	large	CASRRTDRGPSTDTQYF	TGTGCCAGCAGGAGAACTGACAGGGGCCCAAGCACAGATACGCAGTATTTT
TRBV27	TRBJ1-2	13	-	-	CASARFGNYGYTF	TGTGCCAGCGCGCGATTCGGAAACTATGGCTACACCTTC
TRBV19	TRBJ2-7	17	TRBD2	once	CASSMGTSGSYGGEQYF	TGTGCCAGTAGTATGGGGACTAGCGGGAGTTATGGTGGCGAGCAGTACTTC
TRBV20-1	TRBJ2-7	16	-	few	CSARDPARGFSYEQYF	TGCAGTGCTAGAGATCCGGCCCGCGGATTCTCCTACGAGCAGTACTTC
TRBV27	TRBJ2-7	14	-	-	CASRVSLGSGEQYF	TGTGCCAGCAGAGTATCCTTGGGGTCGGGGGAGCAGTACTTC
TRBV21-1	TRBJ2-3	20	-	-	CASSKVYRACAVESTDTQYF	TGTGCCAGCAGCAAAGTTTACAGGGCCTGCGCTGTGGAAAGCACAGATACGCAGTATTTT
TRBV28	TRBJ1-5	14	-	-	CASSWGKSNQPQHF	TGTGCCAGCAGTTGGGGAAAAAGCAATCAGCCCCAGCATTTT
TRBV20-1	TRBJ2-7	15	TRBD1	once	CSAILRDRGRYEQYF	TGCAGTGCTATACTAAGGGACAGGGGGCGGTACGAGCAGTACTTC
TRBV7-2	TRBJ2-2	15	-	-	CASSLIQGTTGELFF	TGTGCCAGCAGCTTAATACAGGGTACCACCGGGGAGCTGTTTTTT
TRBV12-3/TRBV12-4	TRBJ2-5	12	-	few	CASSLAPETQYF	TGTGCCAGCAGTTTAGCGCCGGAGACCCAGTACTTC
TRBV7-9	TRBJ2-7	14	-	-	CASSKNELAYEQYF	TGTGCCAGCAGCAAAAACGAGTTAGCCTACGAGCAGTACTTC
TRBV4-3	TRBJ2-7	16	-	-	CASSQERLALTYEQYF	TGCGCCAGCAGCCAAGAGCGGCTAGCGTTAACCTACGAGCAGTACTTC
TRBV20-1	TRBJ2-5	16	-	-	CSARDRRLGAQETQYF	TGCAGTGCTAGAGATCGACGACTAGGTGCCCAAGAGACCCAGTACTTC